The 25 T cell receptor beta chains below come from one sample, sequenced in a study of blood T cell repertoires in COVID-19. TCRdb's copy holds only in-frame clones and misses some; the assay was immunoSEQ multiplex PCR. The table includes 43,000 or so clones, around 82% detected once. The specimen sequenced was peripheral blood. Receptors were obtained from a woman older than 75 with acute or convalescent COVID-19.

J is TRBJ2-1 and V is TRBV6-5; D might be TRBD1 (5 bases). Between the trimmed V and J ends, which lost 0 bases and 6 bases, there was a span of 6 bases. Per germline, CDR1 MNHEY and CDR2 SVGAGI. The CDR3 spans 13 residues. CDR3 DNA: TGTGCCAGCAGTTACTCGCAGGGCAATGAGCAGTTCTTC. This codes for CASSYSQGNEQFF.

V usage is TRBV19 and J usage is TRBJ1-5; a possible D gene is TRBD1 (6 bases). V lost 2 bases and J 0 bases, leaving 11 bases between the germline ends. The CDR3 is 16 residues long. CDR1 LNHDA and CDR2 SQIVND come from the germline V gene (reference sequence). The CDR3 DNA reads TGTGCCAGTAGTATAATGGGGGGGCTTAGCAATCAGCCCCAGCATTTT. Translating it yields CASSIMGGLSNQPQHF.

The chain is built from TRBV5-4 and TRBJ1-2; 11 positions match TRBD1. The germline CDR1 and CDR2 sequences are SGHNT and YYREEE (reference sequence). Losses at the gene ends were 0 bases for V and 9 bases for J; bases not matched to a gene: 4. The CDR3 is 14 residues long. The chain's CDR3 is CASSLGDRGNSYTF. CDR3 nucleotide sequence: TGTGCCAGCAGCTTGGGGGACAGGGGGAACAGCTACACCTTC.

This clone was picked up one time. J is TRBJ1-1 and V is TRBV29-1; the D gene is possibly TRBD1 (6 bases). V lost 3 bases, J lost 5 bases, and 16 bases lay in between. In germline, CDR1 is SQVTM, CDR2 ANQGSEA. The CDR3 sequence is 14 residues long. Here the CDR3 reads CSVDSGGFGTEAFF. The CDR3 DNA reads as TGCAGCGTTGATTCGGGGGGCTTTGGGACTGAAGCTTTCTTT.

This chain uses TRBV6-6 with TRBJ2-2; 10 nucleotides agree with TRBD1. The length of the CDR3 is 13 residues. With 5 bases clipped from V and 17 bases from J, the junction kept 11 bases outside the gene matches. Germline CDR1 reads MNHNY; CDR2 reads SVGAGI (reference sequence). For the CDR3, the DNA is TGTGCCAGCAGTGCCGGGACAGGGGTCGCTACTTTTTTT. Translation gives CASSAGTGVATFF.

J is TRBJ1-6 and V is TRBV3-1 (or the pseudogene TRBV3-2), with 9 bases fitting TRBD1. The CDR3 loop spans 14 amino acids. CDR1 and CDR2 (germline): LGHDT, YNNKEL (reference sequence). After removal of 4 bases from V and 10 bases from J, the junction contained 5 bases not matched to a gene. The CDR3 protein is CASSPDRGGSPLHF. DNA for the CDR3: TGTGCCAGCAGCCCGGACAGGGGCGGCTCACCCCTCCACTTT.

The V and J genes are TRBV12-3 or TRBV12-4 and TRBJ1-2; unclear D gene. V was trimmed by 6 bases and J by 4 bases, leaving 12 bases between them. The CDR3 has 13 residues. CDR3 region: CASSVPGSYGYTF. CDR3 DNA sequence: TGTGCCAGCAGCGTCCCGGGTTCCTATGGCTACACCTTC.

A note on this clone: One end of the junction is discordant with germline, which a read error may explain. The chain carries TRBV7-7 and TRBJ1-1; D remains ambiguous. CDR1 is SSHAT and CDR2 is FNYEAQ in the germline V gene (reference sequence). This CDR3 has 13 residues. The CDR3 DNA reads TGTGCTAGCAGCCTCGACTTAAACACTGAAGCTTTCTTT. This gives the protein CASSLDLNTEAFF. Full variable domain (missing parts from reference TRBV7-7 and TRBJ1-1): GAGVSQSPRYKVTKRGQDVTLRCDPISSHATLYWYQQALGQGPEFLTYFNYEAQPDKSGLPSDRFSAERPEGSISTLTIQRTEQRDSAMYRCASSLDLNTEAFFGQGTRLTVV.

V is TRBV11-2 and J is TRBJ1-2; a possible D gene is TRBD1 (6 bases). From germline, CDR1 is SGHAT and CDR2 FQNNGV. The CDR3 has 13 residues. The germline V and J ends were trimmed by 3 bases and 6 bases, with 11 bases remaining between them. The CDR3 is CASSFGQQNGYTF. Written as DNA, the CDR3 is TGTGCCAGCAGCTTCGGACAGCAGAATGGCTACACCTTC.

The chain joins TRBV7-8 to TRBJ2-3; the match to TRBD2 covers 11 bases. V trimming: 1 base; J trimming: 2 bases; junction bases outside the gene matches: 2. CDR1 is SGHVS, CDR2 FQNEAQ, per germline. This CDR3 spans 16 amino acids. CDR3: CASSLVAGGDTDTQYF. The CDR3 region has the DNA TGTGCCAGCAGCTTAGTAGCGGGGGGGGACACAGATACGCAGTATTTT.

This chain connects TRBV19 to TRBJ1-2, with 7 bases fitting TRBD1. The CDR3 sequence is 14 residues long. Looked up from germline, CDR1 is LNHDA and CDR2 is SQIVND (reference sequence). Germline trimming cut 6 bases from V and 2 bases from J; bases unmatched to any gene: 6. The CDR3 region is CASSPGQSNYGYTF. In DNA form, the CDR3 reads TGTGCCAGTAGCCCGGGACAGTCAAACTATGGCTACACCTTC. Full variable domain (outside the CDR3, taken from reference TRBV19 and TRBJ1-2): DGGITQSPKYLFRKEGQNVTLSCEQNLNHDAMYWYRQDPGQGLRLIYYSQIVNDFQKGDIAEGYSVSREKKESFPLTVTSAQKNPTAFYLCASSPGQSNYGYTFGSGTRLTVV.

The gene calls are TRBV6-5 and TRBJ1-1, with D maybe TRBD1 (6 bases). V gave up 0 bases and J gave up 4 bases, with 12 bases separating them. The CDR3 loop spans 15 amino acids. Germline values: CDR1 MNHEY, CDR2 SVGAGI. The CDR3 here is CASSYSIRRGTEAFF. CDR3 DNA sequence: TGTGCCAGCAGTTACTCGATCCGCAGGGGCACTGAAGCTTTCTTT.

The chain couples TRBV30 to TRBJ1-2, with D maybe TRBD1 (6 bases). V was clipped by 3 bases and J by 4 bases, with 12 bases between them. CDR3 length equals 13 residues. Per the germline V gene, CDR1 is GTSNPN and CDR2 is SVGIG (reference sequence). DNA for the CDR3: TGTGCCTGGAGCCGAGACAGGCCCTATGGCTACACCTTC. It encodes CAWSRDRPYGYTF.

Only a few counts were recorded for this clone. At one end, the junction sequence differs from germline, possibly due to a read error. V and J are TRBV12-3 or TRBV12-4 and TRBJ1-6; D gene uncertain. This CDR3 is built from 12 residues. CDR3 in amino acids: CASSFRLRDPQF. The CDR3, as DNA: TGTGCCAGCAGTTTTCGTCTCCGTGACCCACAGTTT.

The CDR3 reads CASSTNRGNYGYTF. CDR3 nucleotide sequence: TGTGCCAGCAGTACCAACAGGGGGAACTATGGCTACACCTTC. V and J are TRBV27 and TRBJ1-2; TRBD1 matches 8 bases. The germline V gene encodes CDR1 MNHEY and CDR2 SMNVEV (reference sequence). The V and J ends lost 5 bases and 2 bases, in that order; junction bases with no gene match: 4. This CDR3 region has 14 residues.

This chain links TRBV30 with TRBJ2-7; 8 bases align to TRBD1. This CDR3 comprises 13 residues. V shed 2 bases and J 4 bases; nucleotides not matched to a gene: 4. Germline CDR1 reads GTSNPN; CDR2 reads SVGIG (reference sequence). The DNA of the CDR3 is TGTGCCTGGAGTCCCACAGGGGGATACGAGCAGTACTTC. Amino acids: CAWSPTGGYEQYF.

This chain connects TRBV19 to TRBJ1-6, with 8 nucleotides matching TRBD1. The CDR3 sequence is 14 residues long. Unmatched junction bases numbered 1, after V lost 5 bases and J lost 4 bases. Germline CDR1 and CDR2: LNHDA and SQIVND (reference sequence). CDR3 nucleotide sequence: TGTGCCAGTAGTCAGGGGGCGTATAATTCACCCCTCCACTTT. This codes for CASSQGAYNSPLHF. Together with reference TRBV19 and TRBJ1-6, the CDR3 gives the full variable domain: DGGITQSPKYLFRKEGQNVTLSCEQNLNHDAMYWYRQDPGQGLRLIYYSQIVNDFQKGDIAEGYSVSREKKESFPLTVTSAQKNPTAFYLCASSQGAYNSPLHFGNGTRLTVT.

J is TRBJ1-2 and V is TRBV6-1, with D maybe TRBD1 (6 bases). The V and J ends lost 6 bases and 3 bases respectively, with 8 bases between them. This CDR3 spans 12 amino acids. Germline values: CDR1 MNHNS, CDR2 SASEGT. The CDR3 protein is CASRPGDYGYTF. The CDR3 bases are TGTGCCAGCAGACCAGGGGACTATGGCTACACCTTC.

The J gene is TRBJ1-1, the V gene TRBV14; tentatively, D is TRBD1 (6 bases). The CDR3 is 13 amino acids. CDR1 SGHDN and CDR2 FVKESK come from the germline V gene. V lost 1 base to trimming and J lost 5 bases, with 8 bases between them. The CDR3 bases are TGTGCCAGCAGCCAAGTCCAGGGGACTGAAGCTTTCTTT. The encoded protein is CASSQVQGTEAFF.

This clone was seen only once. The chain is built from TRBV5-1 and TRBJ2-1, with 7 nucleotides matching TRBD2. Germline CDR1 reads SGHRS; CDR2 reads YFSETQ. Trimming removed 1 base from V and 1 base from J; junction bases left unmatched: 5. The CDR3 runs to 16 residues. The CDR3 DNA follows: TGCGCCAGCAGCTTGCCCCTAGCGGTGTCCTACAATGAGCAGTTCTTC. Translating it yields CASSLPLAVSYNEQFF.

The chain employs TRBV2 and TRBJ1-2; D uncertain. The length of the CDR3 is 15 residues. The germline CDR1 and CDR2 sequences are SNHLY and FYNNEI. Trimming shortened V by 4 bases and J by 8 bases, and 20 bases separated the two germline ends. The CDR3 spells CASSANYVRVIGYTF. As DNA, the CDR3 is TGTGCCAGCAGTGCGAATTATGTCCGCGTTATAGGCTACACCTTC. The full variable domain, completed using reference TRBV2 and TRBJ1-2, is EPEVTQTPSHQVTQMGQEVILRCVPISNHLYFYWYRQILGQKVEFLVSFYNNEISEKSEIFDDQFSVERPDGSNFTLKIRSTKLEDSAMYFCASSANYVRVIGYTFGSGTRLTVV.

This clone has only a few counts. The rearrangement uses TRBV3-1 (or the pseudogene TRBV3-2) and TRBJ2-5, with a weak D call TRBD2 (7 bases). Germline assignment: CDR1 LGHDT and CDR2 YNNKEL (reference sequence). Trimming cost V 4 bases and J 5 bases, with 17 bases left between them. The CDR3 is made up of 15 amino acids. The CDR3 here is CASSPGGGRVETQYF. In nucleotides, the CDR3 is TGTGCCAGCAGCCCTGGGGGGGGGCGCGTGGAGACCCAGTACTTC.

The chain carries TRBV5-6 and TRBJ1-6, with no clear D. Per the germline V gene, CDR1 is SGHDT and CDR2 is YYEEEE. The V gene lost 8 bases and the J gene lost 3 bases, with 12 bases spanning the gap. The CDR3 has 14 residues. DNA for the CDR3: TGTGCCAGTTCGGGGAGCAGCTATAATTCACCCCTCCACTTT. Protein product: CASSGSSYNSPLHF.

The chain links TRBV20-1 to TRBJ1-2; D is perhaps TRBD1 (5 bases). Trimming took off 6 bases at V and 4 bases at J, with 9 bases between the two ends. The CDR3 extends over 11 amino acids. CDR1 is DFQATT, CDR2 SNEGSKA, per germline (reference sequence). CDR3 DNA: TGCAGTGCAGACAGTCGCTATGGCTACACCTTC. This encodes CSADSRYGYTF.

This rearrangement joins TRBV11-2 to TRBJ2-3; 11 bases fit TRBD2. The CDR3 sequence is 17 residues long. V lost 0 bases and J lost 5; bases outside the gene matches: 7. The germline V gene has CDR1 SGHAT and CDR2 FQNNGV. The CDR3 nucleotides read TGTGCCAGCAGCTTAGATGCTACTAGCGGGGGCGGAGATACGCAGTATTTT. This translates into CASSLDATSGGGDTQYF.